Listed below are T cell receptor beta chains from one sample, sequenced in a study of cytomegalovirus exposure and HLA in healthy donors. Produced via immunoSEQ multiplex PCR; TCRdb's table is partial and in-frame only. The sample holds about 74,000 clones, about 93% seen once. Input material: PBMCs. Receptors were obtained from a young woman in good health and CMV-seropositive. Both conserved end residues are part of each CDR3. D genes are given only for firm matches. Clone size is given for some rows only: seen once, a few or many times, or a class if the clone is expanded.

>TRBJ2-7|TRBV12-5|NA|NA
CASGLVYRRAYEQYF
TGTGCTAGTGGTTTAGTTTATAGGCGGGCCTACGAGCAGTACTTC
>TRBJ2-4|TRBV5-1|TRBD1|NA
CASSSYRGTIAKNIQYF
TGCGCCAGCAGCTCCTACAGGGGAACTATAGCCAAAAACATTCAGTACTTC
>TRBJ1-5|TRBV27|TRBD1|NA
CASSPTGVSNQPQHF
TGTGCCAGCAGTCCGACAGGGGTGTCAAATCAGCCCCAGCATTTT
>TRBJ2-5|TRBV5-1|NA|once
CASSLPQETQYF
TGCGCCAGCAGCTTGCCACAAGAGACCCAGTACTTC
>TRBJ1-1|TRBV7-9|NA|NA
CASSRGQLEAFF
TGTGCCAGCAGCCGAGGACAGCTTGAAGCTTTCTTT
>TRBJ1-1|TRBV18|NA|NA
CASSPPTGLGTEAFF
TGTGCCAGCTCACCACCCACAGGGCTGGGGACTGAAGCTTTCTTT
>TRBJ2-5|TRBV5-1|TRBD2|NA
CASSSGTSVQETQYF
TGCGCCAGCAGCTCGGGGACTAGCGTACAAGAGACCCAGTACTTC
>TRBJ2-3|TRBV7-9|TRBD2|NA
CASSRLRSSGITDTQYF
TGTGCCAGCAGCAGGCTAAGATCTAGCGGAATCACAGATACGCAGTATTTT
>TRBJ1-2|TRBV16|NA|NA
CASSLLSVGGGAANYGYTF
TGTGCCAGCAGCCTCCTCTCCGTGGGTGGAGGGGCGGCTAACTATGGCTACACCTTC
>TRBJ1-1|TRBV5-6|NA|NA
CASSTDSWENTEAFF
TGTGCCAGCAGCACCGACAGTTGGGAGAACACTGAAGCTTTCTTT
>TRBJ1-3|TRBV2|TRBD1|NA
CASSAWTGSSGNTIYF
TGTGCCAGCAGTGCCTGGACAGGCTCCTCTGGAAACACCATATATTTT
>TRBJ1-1|TRBV15|NA|NA
CATSREFGGTEAFF
TGTGCCACCAGCAGAGAGTTCGGGGGCACTGAAGCTTTCTTT